The 28 T cell receptor beta chains presented below share a single source sample, sequenced in a study of regulatory T cells in long-lasting Graves disease. Time point specified: persistent/refractory GD, antithyroid drugs over 5 years with positive TRAb. TCR sequences were obtained from RNA taken from PBMCs. Libraries of TCR beta came from iRepertoire HTBI primers plus Arm-PCR of CDR3 regions. TCRdb itself ran the multiplex PCR reads through MiXCR, one entry per CDR3 protein. The sample yields 600,000 to 850,000 distinct CDR3 sequences, approximately 31% seen once. Sequenced material: peripheral blood mononuclear cells (PBMCs), taken when the disease was refractory, from a patient treated with antithyroid drugs. All receptors come from a female donor with Graves disease.

This clonotype appeared many times. V gene TRBV6-2 or TRBV6-3 combines with J gene TRBJ1-4; no definite D call. Germline lookup yields CDR1 MNHEY and CDR2 SVGEGT. The CDR3 has 16 amino acids. Trimming removed 7 bases from V and 0 bases from J, with 15 bases in between. CDR3 in DNA: TGTGCCAGCACCGACGGAGGGTTTGCAACTAATGAAAAACTGTTTTTT. Its protein product is CASTDGGFATNEKLFF.

As for this clonotype: One junction end disagrees with the germline gene, perhaps due to a read error. The chain links TRBV19 to TRBJ1-1, with 7 bases matching TRBD1. CDR1 and CDR2 (germline): LNHDA, SQIVND (reference sequence). The CDR3 is 14 residues long. In nucleotides, the CDR3 is TGTGCCAGTAGACAGGGGATTGTGAAGACTGAAGCTTTCTTT. Protein: CASRQGIVKTEAFF.

This clonotype has a handful of counts. The V and J genes are TRBV28 and TRBJ2-7; D might be TRBD1 (6 bases). CDR1 and CDR2 from the germline V gene are MDHEN and SYDVKM. The ends were cut back, 5 bases at V and 7 bases at J, with 24 bases in the middle. The length of the CDR3 is 16 residues. The CDR3 DNA is TGTGCCAGCAGTAACAGGGCCGCCTCTAGGGTGTGGGAGCAGTACTTC. It translates to CASSNRAASRVWEQYF.

The J gene is TRBJ2-5, the V gene TRBV5-4; 8 nucleotides align to TRBD1. CDR1 is SGHNT, CDR2 YYREEE, per germline (reference sequence). The CDR3 consists of 14 residues. Losses at the gene ends were 5 bases for V and 7 bases for J; bases not matched to a gene: 10. This CDR3 reads CASRPDRGAWTQYF. DNA for the CDR3: TGTGCCAGCAGGCCCGACAGGGGAGCGTGGACCCAGTACTTC. Together with reference TRBV5-4 and TRBJ2-5, the CDR3 gives the full variable domain: ETGVTQSPTHLIKTRGQQVTLRCSSQSGHNTVSWYQQALGQGPQFIFQYYREEENGRGNFPPRFSGLQFPNYSSELNVNALELDDSALYLCASRPDRGAWTQYFGPGTRLLVL.

This clonotype came up a few times. J is TRBJ1-4 and V is TRBV4-1; D is undetermined. The CDR3 loop spans 16 amino acids. Trimming removed 0 bases from V and 0 bases from J, with 8 bases in between. Germline CDR1 MGHRA, CDR2 YSYEKL. The CDR3 DNA sequence: TGCGCCAGCAGCCAAGATTTGCATCCAACTAATGAAAAACTGTTTTTT. Translating it yields CASSQDLHPTNEKLFF.

This clonotype was seen many times. The V and J genes are TRBV9 and TRBJ2-5; D may match TRBD1 or TRBD2 (5 bases each). V gave up 0 bases and J gave up 2 bases, with 8 bases separating them. Germline CDR1 reads SGDLS; CDR2 reads YYNGEE. The CDR3 totals 14 residues. The CDR3, as DNA: TGTGCCAGCAGCGTAGCTGGGACGCAAGAGACCCAGTACTTC. Its translation: CASSVAGTQETQYF.

This clonotype was recorded many times. The gene calls are TRBV15 and TRBJ1-1; tentatively, D is TRBD1 (6 bases). The CDR3 is made up of 14 amino acids. V lost 0 bases to trimming and J lost 5 bases, with 10 bases between them. CDR1 and CDR2 (germline): LNHNV, YYDKDF (reference sequence). CDR3 sequence reads: CATSRDGQSTEAFF. The CDR3 nucleotides read TGTGCCACCAGCAGAGACGGACAGTCGACTGAAGCTTTCTTT.

This clonotype appeared many times. This chain joins TRBV6-1 and TRBJ1-1, with 9 nucleotides matching TRBD1. Trimming removed 5 bases from V and 0 bases from J; junction bases left unmatched: 7. From germline, CDR1 is MNHNS and CDR2 SASEGT. The CDR3 spans 16 residues. This CDR3 reads CASSLGQGHLNTEAFF. The CDR3 DNA sequence: TGTGCCAGCAGTCTAGGACAGGGGCACCTGAACACTGAAGCTTTCTTT.

With respect to this clonotype: A junction end diverges from the germline sequence, so it may reflect a read error. The rearrangement uses TRBV3-1 and TRBJ1-2; D remains unclear. This CDR3 contains 16 residues. CDR1 and CDR2 (germline): LGHDT, YNNKEL (reference sequence). Here the CDR3 DNA reads TGTGCCGGCAGCCAAGGGTCCGCGGACTCTAACTATGGCTACACCTTC. This translates into CAGSQGSADSNYGYTF.

Only a few counts were recorded for this clonotype. This rearrangement joins TRBV27 to TRBJ1-6, with D tentatively TRBD1 (5 bases). The length of the CDR3 is 16 residues. CDR1 MNHEY and CDR2 SMNVEV come from the germline V gene (reference sequence). V dropped 0 bases and J dropped 7 bases, with 13 bases sitting between them. DNA for the CDR3: TGTGCCAGCAGTTTATCGTCAGGCAGGGCCAATTCACCCCTCCACTTT. Protein: CASSLSSGRANSPLHF.

The rearrangement joins TRBV20-1 to TRBJ1-6; 9 positions match TRBD1. Unmatched junction bases numbered 11, after V lost 5 bases and J lost 6 bases. Per germline, CDR1 DFQATT and CDR2 SNEGSKA (reference sequence). The CDR3 runs to 16 residues. The CDR3 DNA reads TGCAGTGCTTCGCCGGCCGGGACAGGGCGTAATTCACCCCTCCACTTT. Its translation: CSASPAGTGRNSPLHF.

The J gene is TRBJ1-5, the V gene TRBV25-1; 8 positions match TRBD1. Germline assignment: CDR1 MGHDK and CDR2 SYGVNS. The CDR3 spans 16 residues. Trimming at V came to 3 bases and at J to 0 bases, leaving 4 bases not matched to a gene. The CDR3 sequence is CASSETGQGSNQPQHF. CDR3 coding DNA: TGTGCCAGCAGTGAGACTGGACAGGGTAGCAATCAGCCCCAGCATTTT. Complete variable domain (other parts from reference TRBV25-1 and TRBJ1-5): EADIYQTPRYLVIGTGKKITLECSQTMGHDKMYWYQQDPGMELHLIHYSYGVNSTEKGDLSSESTVSRIRTEHFPLTLESARPSHTSQYLCASSETGQGSNQPQHFGDGTRLSIL.

There are a few counts of this clonotype. The chain couples TRBV15 to TRBJ2-7, with unresolved D. The V gene lost 8 bases and the J gene lost 6 bases, with 14 bases spanning the gap. The V gene's germline CDR1 is LNHNV and CDR2 YYDKDF (reference sequence). The CDR3 has 12 amino acids. CDR3 nucleotide sequence: TGTGCCACCCGGACGCCATCCGGCGAGCAGTACTTC. This codes for CATRTPSGEQYF.

This chain joins TRBV25-1 and TRBJ1-1; 11 bases agree with TRBD1. Per germline, CDR1 MGHDK and CDR2 SYGVNS. V dropped 6 bases and J dropped 2; count of bases not matched to a gene: 8. The CDR3 covers 16 residues. Here the CDR3 DNA reads TGTGCCAGCAGCAAGGGACAGGGGGTCGGAAACACTGAAGCTTTCTTT. Encoded protein: CASSKGQGVGNTEAFF.

This clonotype was counted only a few times. The chain carries TRBV6-1 and TRBJ1-4; D is unclear. With 6 bases removed from V and 8 bases from J, the gap between germline ends came to 7 bases. In germline, CDR1 is MNHNS, CDR2 SASEGT. The CDR3 covers 11 residues. CDR3 DNA: TGTGCCAGCAGGTTGAAGGAAAAACTGTTTTTT. Encoded protein: CASRLKEKLFF.

At least ten counts were recorded for this clonotype. The chain carries TRBV2 and TRBJ2-6; D is unclear. Deletions cut 7 bases from V and 0 bases from J, with 10 bases between. The CDR3 has 15 amino acids. The germline CDR1 and CDR2 sequences are SNHLY and FYNNEI. CDR3 DNA: TGTGCCAGCATCCAGGCCCGCTCTGGGGCCAACGTCCTGACTTTC. Residues: CASIQARSGANVLTF. Using reference TRBV2 and TRBJ2-6 for the parts outside the CDR3, the full variable domain is EPEVTQTPSHQVTQMGQEVILRCVPISNHLYFYWYRQILGQKVEFLVSFYNNEISEKSEIFDDQFSVERPDGSNFTLKIRSTKLEDSAMYFCASIQARSGANVLTFGAGSRLTVL.

This clonotype was observed at least ten times. The chain employs TRBV12-5 and TRBJ1-5; 7 nucleotides align to TRBD1. This CDR3 is 13 amino acids long. Germline-derived CDR1 and CDR2 are LGHNT and FRNRAP. After removal of 5 bases from V and 5 bases from J, the junction contained 3 bases not matched to a gene. The CDR3 DNA reads TGTGCTAGTGGTGACAGGGCGTATCAGCCCCAGCATTTT. It specifies CASGDRAYQPQHF.

V gene TRBV7-3 combines with J gene TRBJ2-5, with TRBD2 identical over 12 bases. Germline V lookup: CDR1 SGHTA, CDR2 FQGTGA. This CDR3 spans 16 amino acids. Germline trimming cut 4 bases from V and 3 bases from J; bases unmatched to any gene: 6. The CDR3 sequence: CASSSGTSGPEETQYF. CDR3 in DNA: TGTGCCAGCAGCTCCGGGACTAGCGGGCCGGAAGAGACCCAGTACTTC.

This clonotype was recorded a few times. V and J are TRBV5-1 and TRBJ1-4, with D possibly matching TRBD1 (5 bases). The V gene's germline CDR1 is SGHRS and CDR2 YFSETQ. Deletions cut 1 base from V and 0 bases from J, with 19 bases between. This CDR3 comprises 19 residues. The CDR3 DNA reads TGCGCCAGCAGCTTGTCTCCGGCAGGGATCTCTACAACTAATGAAAAACTGTTTTTT. This gives the protein CASSLSPAGISTTNEKLFF.

The gene calls are TRBV5-4 and TRBJ1-1; D call uncertain. With 1 base removed from V and 7 bases from J, the gap between germline ends came to 14 bases. The germline CDR1 and CDR2 sequences are SGHNT and YYREEE (reference sequence). This CDR3 is built from 14 residues. The CDR3 loop is CASSLKTGVDEAFF. CDR3 coding DNA: TGTGCCAGCAGCTTGAAAACGGGTGTGGATGAAGCTTTCTTT. Variable domain in full (rest from reference TRBV5-4 and TRBJ1-1): ETGVTQSPTHLIKTRGQQVTLRCSSQSGHNTVSWYQQALGQGPQFIFQYYREEENGRGNFPPRFSGLQFPNYSSELNVNALELDDSALYLCASSLKTGVDEAFFGQGTRLTVV.

This chain joins TRBV7-9 and TRBJ1-2, with no clear D. This CDR3 contains 12 residues. V was clipped by 1 base and J by 7 bases, with 7 bases between them. From germline, CDR1 is SEHNR and CDR2 FQNEAQ (reference sequence). CDR3 bases: TGTGCCAGCAGCTTAGGGGCGATTGGCTACACCTTC. Protein product: CASSLGAIGYTF.

The chain uses TRBV6-2 or TRBV6-3 and TRBJ1-4; 7 bases map to TRBD1. The germline CDR1 and CDR2 sequences are MNHEY and SVGEGT. The V gene end was trimmed by 6 bases and the J gene end by 8 bases; junction bases not matched to a gene: 15. This CDR3 has 16 amino acids. The CDR3 DNA follows: TGTGCCAGCAGACCCGGGACAGCTTTACGAGGCGAAAAACTGTTTTTT. The encoded protein is CASRPGTALRGEKLFF.

This clonotype was observed many times. The chain couples TRBV28 to TRBJ1-1, with TRBD1 matching 7 bases. V gave up 9 bases and J gave up 3 bases; unmatched junction bases: 4. Germline values: CDR1 MDHEN, CDR2 SYDVKM. This CDR3 has 12 amino acids. Here the CDR3 reads CASRDSYTEAFF. Here the CDR3 DNA reads TGTGCCAGTAGGGACAGCTACACTGAAGCTTTCTTT.

On this clonotype: A much larger clone differs by one base, so this may be a read error. This chain links TRBV28 with TRBJ1-1, with 7 bases fitting TRBD1. The CDR3 is made up of 15 amino acids. CDR1 and CDR2 (germline): MDHEN, SYDVKM. CDR3 coding DNA: TGTGTCAGCAGTTGGGGGGACAGACTGAACACTGAAGCTTTCTTT. This codes for CVSSWGDRLNTEAFF.

In the case of this clonotype: It may be a read error: a sequence one base away is much more abundant. The chain is built from TRBV12-3 or TRBV12-4 and TRBJ2-5, with D uncertain. The CDR3 contains 14 residues. DNA of the CDR3: TGTGCCAGCAGGAAGACGAACAGTAAAGAGTCCCAGTACTTC. It yields the protein CASRKTNSKESQYF.

The DNA for the CDR3 is TGTGCCAGCAGCCTACCTGACAGGACCGTGGGAACCTCTGGGGCCAACGTCCTGACTTTC. The encoded protein is CASSLPDRTVGTSGANVLTF. The chain joins TRBV5-4 to TRBJ2-6, with a possible D match to TRBD1 (6 bases). Germline V gives CDR1 SGHNT, CDR2 YYREEE (reference sequence). CDR3 length: 20 amino acids. Trimming took 4 bases from V and 0 from J, leaving 23 bases between them. The entire variable domain, with the rest obtained from reference TRBV5-4 and TRBJ2-6, is as follows: ETGVTQSPTHLIKTRGQQVTLRCSSQSGHNTVSWYQQALGQGPQFIFQYYREEENGRGNFPPRFSGLQFPNYSSELNVNALELDDSALYLCASSLPDRTVGTSGANVLTFGAGSRLTVL.

In regard to this clonotype: A much more abundant neighbour one base away suggests this may be a read error. The J gene is TRBJ2-2, the V gene TRBV28; perhaps TRBD1 as D (6 bases). The CDR3 is 15 residues long. Germline values: CDR1 MDHEN, CDR2 SYDVKM. This chain's CDR3 is CASSSGTPNTWELFF. CDR3 coding DNA: TGTGCCAGCAGCTCCGGGACACCAAACACCTGGGAGCTGTTTTTT.

This clonotype appeared many times. The chain recombines TRBV27 with TRBJ2-7; a weak D match, TRBD2 (6 bases). In germline, CDR1 is MNHEY, CDR2 SMNVEV (reference sequence). CDR3 length: 13 residues. The ends were cut back, 3 bases at V and 6 bases at J, with 12 bases in the middle. As DNA, the CDR3 is TGTGCCAGCAGTTTCCGGGAGAATGGCGAGCAGTACTTC. It translates to CASSFRENGEQYF.